Sequencing of this TCR beta chain was carried out in a study of response to subunit inactivated influenza vaccine. In this sample, this clonotype turned up many times. The CDR3 loop spans 16 amino acids. V lost 5 bases and J 2 bases, leaving 16 bases between the germline ends. Per the germline V gene, CDR1 is LGHDT and CDR2 is YNNKEL (reference sequence). MiXCR, run by TCRdb on the RT-PCR reads, gives a single entry per CDR3 protein. The table has around 600,000 distinct CDR3 sequences, 10% to 12% seen once. These sequences were also reported in another study, on T cells expressing NK-cell markers. That work adds: Beta-chain TCR cDNA was generated via 5'RACE template switching with UMIs. Sequenced donors, eight in total, included seven who were HCMV-seropositive and one who was seronegative. The CD3+CD56-NKG2C+ fraction of a handful of donors was also led by these clonotypes. Questions lingered over whether expanded NKG2C+ T cell clones were HCMV-specific.

This sequence was found in a man in his forties or fifties who received an inactivated influenza vaccine. V and J are TRBV3-1 and TRBJ2-1; D might be TRBD2 (7 bases). Sequences were derived from PBMCs from blood, sampled on the day of vaccination. The CDR3 here is CASSSRGGGTYNEQFF. CDR3 DNA: TGTGCCAGCAGCAGTCGAGGGGGGGGCACCTACAATGAGCAGTTCTTC.